What follows is one T cell receptor beta chain and its context. This sample was included in a study of T cell changes during pregnancy in multiple sclerosis. Germline V CDR1 and CDR2: SGHTA, FQGTGA. J was trimmed by 2 bases and V by 5 bases; bases with no gene match: 5. This CDR3 region has 14 residues. Data came from immunoSEQ multiplex PCR; TCRdb stores just in-frame clones and leaves some out. The table lists approximately 40,000 clones, 92% of them singletons. The source of this sequence is a female donor with multiple sclerosis, enrolled in a pregnancy study. This chain joins TRBV7-3 and TRBJ2-7; TRBD1 matches 8 bases. Sequencing was performed on CD4+ T cells from peripheral blood mononuclear cells, taken in the third trimester of pregnancy. The CDR3 nucleotides read TGTGCCAGCAGCAGAGGACAGGGCCCCTACGAGCAGTACTTC. It specifies CASSRGQGPYEQYF.